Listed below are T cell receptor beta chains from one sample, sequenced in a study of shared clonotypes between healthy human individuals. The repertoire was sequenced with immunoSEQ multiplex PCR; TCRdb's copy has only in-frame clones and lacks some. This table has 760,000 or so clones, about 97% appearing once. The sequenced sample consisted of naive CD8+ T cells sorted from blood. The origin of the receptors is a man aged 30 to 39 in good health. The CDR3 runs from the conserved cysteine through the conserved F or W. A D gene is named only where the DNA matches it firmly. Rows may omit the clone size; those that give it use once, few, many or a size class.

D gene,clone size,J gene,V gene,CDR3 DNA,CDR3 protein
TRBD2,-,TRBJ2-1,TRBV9,TGTGCCAGCAGCGTCTTAGCGGGAGGGATCAATGAGCAGTTCTTC,CASSVLAGGINEQFF
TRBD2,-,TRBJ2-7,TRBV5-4,TGTGCCAGCAGCTTGGGGGAGGGCCCCAGAGGTTACGAGCAGTACTTC,CASSLGEGPRGYEQYF
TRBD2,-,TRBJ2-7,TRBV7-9,TGTGCCAGCAGCTACGGGACTACTTCCTCCTACGAGCAGTACTTC,CASSYGTTSSYEQYF
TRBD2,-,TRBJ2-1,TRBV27,TGTGCCAGCAGGCGCTCTGGCCTGCTAGCGGGAGAGGGCTACAATGAGCAGTTCTTC,CASRRSGLLAGEGYNEQFF
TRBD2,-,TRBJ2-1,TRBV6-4,TGTGCCAGCAGCCGGACTAGCGGGAGGAGGGGGGGAAGTTACAATGAGCAGTTCTTC,CASSRTSGRRGGSYNEQFF
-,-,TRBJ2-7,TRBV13,TGTGCCAGCAGCTTTCTTGAGACTAGCTACGAGCAGTACTTC,CASSFLETSYEQYF
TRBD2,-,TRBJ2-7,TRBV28,TGTGCCAGCAGTTCAGGACTAGCGGGAATTTACGAGCAGTACTTC,CASSSGLAGIYEQYF
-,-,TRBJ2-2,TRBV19,TGTGCCAGTAGTATTTTAGGGGAGCTGTTTTTT,CASSILGELFF
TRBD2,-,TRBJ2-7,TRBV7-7,TGTGCTAGCAGCGCGATTCCTCCGGGACTAGCGGGAATTGAAACCGGGTACGAGCAGTACTTC,CASSAIPPGLAGIETGYEQYF
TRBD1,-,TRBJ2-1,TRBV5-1,TGCGCCAGCAGCGCGGACAGGGGTGATGAGCAGTTCTTC,CASSADRGDEQFF
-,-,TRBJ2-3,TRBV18,TGTGCCAGCTCACCAATCACAGATGAAACAGATACGCAGTATTTT,CASSPITDETDTQYF
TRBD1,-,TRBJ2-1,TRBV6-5,TGTGCCAGCAGTTACTCTCGACAGGGCTACAATGAGCAGTTCTTC,CASSYSRQGYNEQFF
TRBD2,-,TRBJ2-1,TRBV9,TGTGCCAGCAGCGTAGCTAGCGGGAACTACAATGAGCAGTTCTTC,CASSVASGNYNEQFF
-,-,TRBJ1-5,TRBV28,TGTGCCAGCAACTTTCGGTTAAATCAGCCCCAGCATTTT,CASNFRLNQPQHF
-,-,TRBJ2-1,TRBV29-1,TGCAGCGTTGAAGCACGGGGAAGGAACAATGAGCAGTTCTTC,CSVEARGRNNEQFF
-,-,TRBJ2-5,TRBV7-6,TGTGCCAGCAGCTTAGCACTGGCCGGAGAGACCCAGTACTTC,CASSLALAGETQYF
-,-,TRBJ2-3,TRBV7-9,TGTGCCAGCAGCCTTGGACCCACAGATACGCAGTATTTT,CASSLGPTDTQYF
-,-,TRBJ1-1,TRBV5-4,TGTGCCAGCAGCTTGGCATCGGGTGCCACTGAAGCTTTCTTT,CASSLASGATEAFF
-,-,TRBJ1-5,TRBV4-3,TGCGCCAGCAGCCAAGATTTGGGGGCCGACAATCAGCCCCAGCATTTT,CASSQDLGADNQPQHF
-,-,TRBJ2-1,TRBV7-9,TGTGCCAGCAGCTTCCTACTGGCGGGGTCTAAGAATGAGCAGTTCTTC,CASSFLLAGSKNEQFF
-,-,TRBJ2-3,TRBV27,TGTGCCAGCAGTGGACAGAGCACAGATACGCAGTATTTT,CASSGQSTDTQYF
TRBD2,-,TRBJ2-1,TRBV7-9,TGTGCCAGCAGCGCGGGACTAGCGGGAGGGGAAAGGGGATACAATGAGCAGTTCTTC,CASSAGLAGGERGYNEQFF
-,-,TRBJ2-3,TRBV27,TGTGCCAGCAGTTTCCTAGGGGATACGCAGTATTTT,CASSFLGDTQYF
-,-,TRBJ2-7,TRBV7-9,TGTGCCAGCAGCTTAGCCGGAGAGGGGCTCTACGAGCAGTACTTC,CASSLAGEGLYEQYF
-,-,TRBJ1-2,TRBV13,TGTGCCAGCCCGACACCCTATGGCTACACCTTC,CASPTPYGYTF
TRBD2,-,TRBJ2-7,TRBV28,TGTGCCACCAGGACTAGCGGGATCACCTCCTACGAGCAGTACTTC,CATRTSGITSYEQYF
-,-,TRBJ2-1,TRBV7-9,TGTGCCAGCAGCTTGTTGACAGACAATGAGCAGTTCTTC,CASSLLTDNEQFF
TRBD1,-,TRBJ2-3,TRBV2,TGTGCCAGCAGTGTTCCGGGACAGAGCACAGATACGCAGTATTTT,CASSVPGQSTDTQYF
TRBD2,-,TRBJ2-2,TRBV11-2,TGTGCCAGCAGCCCCGGGACTAGCGGGCCCACCGGGGAGCTGTTTTTT,CASSPGTSGPTGELFF
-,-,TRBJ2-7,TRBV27,TGTGCCAGCAGTTTATCGGTCCCCTACGAGCAGTACTTC,CASSLSVPYEQYF
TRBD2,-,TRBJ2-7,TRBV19,TGTGCCACCCGGACTAGCGGGAGTTACGAGCAGTACTTC,CATRTSGSYEQYF
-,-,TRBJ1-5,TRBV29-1,TGCAGCGTTGCGGGAGAGAACAATCAGCCCCAGCATTTT,CSVAGENNQPQHF
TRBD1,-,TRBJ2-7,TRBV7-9,TGTGCCAGCAGTTCAGACAGGGGGCTGTACGAGCAGTACTTC,CASSSDRGLYEQYF
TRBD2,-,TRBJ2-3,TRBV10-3,TGTGCCATCAGTGATGGGGGACTAGCGGCGGATACGCAGTATTTT,CAISDGGLAADTQYF
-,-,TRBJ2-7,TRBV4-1,TGCGCCAGCAGCAAGGAGATATGGGGTGGACGAAGCGAGCAGTACTTC,CASSKEIWGGRSEQYF
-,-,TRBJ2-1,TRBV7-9,TGTGCCAGCAGCCCCGCCAAGGGGCATGAGCAGTTCTTC,CASSPAKGHEQFF
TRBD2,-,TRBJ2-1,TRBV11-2,TGTGCCAGCAGCCCTGGACTAGCGGGAGGGCCGCGGAATGAGCAGTTCTTC,CASSPGLAGGPRNEQFF
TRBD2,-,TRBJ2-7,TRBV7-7,TGTGCTAGCAGTTCCGGACTAGCGAGCTCCTACGAGCAGTACTTC,CASSSGLASSYEQYF
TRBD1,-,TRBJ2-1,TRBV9,TGTGCCAGCAGGGACAGGGGTGAGCAGTTCTTC,CASRDRGEQFF
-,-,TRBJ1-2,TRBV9,TGTGCCAGCAGCGGTGAGGGTCTGGGAGTACTATATGGCTACACCTTC,CASSGEGLGVLYGYTF
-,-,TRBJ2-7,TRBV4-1,TGCGCCAGCGCCACGTTGCCAGGCCACGAGCAGTACTTC,CASATLPGHEQYF
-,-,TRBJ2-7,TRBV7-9,TGTGCCAGCAGCTTAGAGGAAGGGACACTCTACGAGCAGTACTTC,CASSLEEGTLYEQYF
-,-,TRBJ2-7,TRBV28,TGTGCCAGCAGTTTAGATACCGGCTACGAGCAGTACTTC,CASSLDTGYEQYF
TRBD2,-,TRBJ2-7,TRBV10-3,TGTGCCATCAGTGAGAGACCCGCGGGGGGCCCGGTCTACTACGAGCAGTACTTC,CAISERPAGGPVYYEQYF
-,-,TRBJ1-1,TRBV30,TGTGCCTGGAGTAACATGAACACTGAAGCTTTCTTT,CAWSNMNTEAFF
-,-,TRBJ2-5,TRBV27,TGTGCCAGCAGTTCTGGTGCTGGGACACGGAACCAAGAGACCCAGTACTTC,CASSSGAGTRNQETQYF
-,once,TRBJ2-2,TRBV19,TGTGCCAGTAGTCAGGGGCAGGAGCTGTTTTTT,CASSQGQELFF
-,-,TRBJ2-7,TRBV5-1,TGCGCCAGCAGCTTGGGATTTTTGGGCTACGATTCCTACGAGCAGTACTTC,CASSLGFLGYDSYEQYF
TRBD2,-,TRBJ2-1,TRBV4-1,TGCGCCAGCAGCCAATTAGCGGGGACCCCTCAGAATGAGCAGTTCTTC,CASSQLAGTPQNEQFF
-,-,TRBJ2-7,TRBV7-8,TGTGCCAGCATCAGAACCCCTGCGGGGGCGGGGGAGCAGTACTTC,CASIRTPAGAGEQYF
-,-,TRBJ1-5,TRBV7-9,TGTGCCAGCAGCCCCACTGATCAGCCCCAGCATTTT,CASSPTDQPQHF
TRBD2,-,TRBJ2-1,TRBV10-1,TGCGCCAGCAGCGAGGGACTAGCGGGAGGTTCCTACAATGAGCAGTTCTTC,CASSEGLAGGSYNEQFF
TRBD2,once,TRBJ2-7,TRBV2,TGTGCCAGCAGTGTCGTTAGCGGGAGGGCCGGAGTCGACGAGCAGTACTTC,CASSVVSGRAGVDEQYF
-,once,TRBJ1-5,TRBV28,TGTGCCAGCACCCTGATGAAGGTCCCCAATCAGCCCCAGCATTTT,CASTLMKVPNQPQHF
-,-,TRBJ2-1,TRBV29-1,TGCAGCGTGCAGCGGGTCGGAGAGGGGAGTGAGCAGTTCTTC,CSVQRVGEGSEQFF
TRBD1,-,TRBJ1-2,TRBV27,TGTGCCAGCAGTTTAACGGACAGGGCGTTTGCTGGCTACACCTTC,CASSLTDRAFAGYTF
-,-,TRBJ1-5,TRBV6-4,TGTGCCAGCAAGCAGTGGGGGGAGAGCAATCAGCCCCAGCATTTT,CASKQWGESNQPQHF
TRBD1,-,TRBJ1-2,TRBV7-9,TGTGCCAGCAGTTTAATCCCGGGACAGGAGGGATCTAACTATGGCTACACCTTC,CASSLIPGQEGSNYGYTF
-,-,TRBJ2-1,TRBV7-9,TGTGCCAGCAACCCATGGGGGCGGGATCCGGACAATGAGCAGTTCTTC,CASNPWGRDPDNEQFF
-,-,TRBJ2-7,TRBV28,TGTGCCAGCAGTTCTCCGGGACAAAACTACGAGCAGTACTTC,CASSSPGQNYEQYF